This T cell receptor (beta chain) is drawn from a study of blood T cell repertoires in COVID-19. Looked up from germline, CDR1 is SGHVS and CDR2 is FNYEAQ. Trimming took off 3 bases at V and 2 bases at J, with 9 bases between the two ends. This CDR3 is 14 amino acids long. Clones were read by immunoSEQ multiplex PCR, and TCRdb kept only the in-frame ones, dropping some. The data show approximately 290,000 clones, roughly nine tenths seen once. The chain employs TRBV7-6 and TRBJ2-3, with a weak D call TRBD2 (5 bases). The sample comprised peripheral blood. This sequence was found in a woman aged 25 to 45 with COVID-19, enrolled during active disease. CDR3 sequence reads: CASSFGGVTDTQYF. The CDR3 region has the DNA TGTGCCAGCAGCTTCGGAGGCGTCACAGATACGCAGTATTTT.